The clone carrying this T cell receptor beta chain was counted at least ten times. The antigen is unknown. The sample originates from a study of identical twins. Study-level findings and limits: Fewer insertions marked abundant cord blood beta clonotypes; young adult naive trended weakly, memory not at all. There is a chance that invariant MAIT and iNKT cells partially muddied zero-insertion analyses.

TCRdb re-called the 5' RACE reads through MiXCR, storing one row per CDR3 protein. The table includes under 900,000 distinct CDR3 sequences, 9% to 15% detected once. This sample also belongs to another study, concerning yellow fever vaccine responses in identical twins.

The sample consisted of PBMCs. The receptor was isolated from a woman younger than 30 in good health.

The CDR3 DNA reads as TGTGCCAGCAGTTCGTATCGTAGCGGGGGGAATGAGCAGTTCTTC. Amino acids: CASSSYRSGGNEQFF. This sequence joins TRBV6-5 and TRBJ2-1; 10 nucleotides match TRBD2. The length of the CDR3 is 15 residues. In germline, CDR1 is MNHEY, CDR2 SVGAGI. The ends lost 4 bases at V and 7 bases at J; junction bases unmatched: 7.